This T cell receptor (beta chain) was sequenced for a study of Ad26.COV2.S vaccination and SARS-CoV-2 variants (dated by TCRdb to about 2021). Regarding the study in general: Sequencing of the TCRbeta repertoire served to evaluate the specificity and breadth of SARS-CoV-2-reactive T cell receptors following Ad26.COV2.S vaccination. A total of 32 samples were included in the TCR-sequenced set, comprising around 20 Ad26.COV2.S vaccine recipients, 5 placebo recipients and 8 SARS-CoV-2 convalescent individuals. The full study reports these points: After vaccination, substantial breadth of spike-specific CD8+ and CD4+ T cell responses was reported. Compared with placebo recipients, Ad26.COV2.S recipients showed higher spike-specific TCR breadth (P = 0.0014). Vaccine and placebo recipients had similar non-spike TCR breadth, a finding consistent with the vaccine containing only spike. According to the authors, total T cell responses may have been underestimated by the TCR breadth and depth analyses.

This clone was counted a single time. Its antigen is not yet known. Base quality data are lacking; no much larger clone is found one base away. The immunoSEQ Assay was used to sequence TCRbeta CDR3 regions. After extraction, genomic DNA underwent amplification by bias-controlled multiplex PCR, followed by high-throughput sequencing. In the original analysis: To quantify the absolute abundance of each unique TCRbeta CDR3 region, sequences were collapsed and filtered. T cell fraction was estimated by normalizing TCRbeta template counts to usable DNA, with usable DNA measured through amplification of reference genes found in all nucleated cells. Repertoire TCRs were annotated as SARS-CoV-2-specific when V gene, CDR3 amino acid sequence and J gene were exactly matched to a known reactive TCR set. The reference SARS-CoV-2 TCR set came from MIRA and was filtered for enrichment in COVID-19-positive ImmuneCODE repertoires, removing public or cross-reactive TCRs. Drawing on the MIRA antigens, annotated TCRs were analysed further at the level of specific ORF or position within ORF. Breadth was defined as the number of annotated unique rearrangements divided by the total number of unique productive rearrangements, and depth was defined as the summed frequency of the annotated unique rearrangements. TCR breadth was compared between groups using two-sided Wilcoxon rank-sum tests. TCRdb took this table from immuneACCESS and kept in-frame rearrangements with V and J called. Such tables lack part of the clones; where checked against another copy, unresolved V genes explain under half of the gap, and the rest is unexplained. V, J and clone size derive from that table, while D and trimming were established from the DNA sequence. The sample table records roughly 140,000 clones; 86% of these occur just once. The ten biggest clones cover approximately 5% of the sample.

The CDR3 goes from the cysteine to the phenylalanine over 11 residues. The CDR3 DNA has 33 bases and is translated from base 1. V loses 6 bases of germline sequence and J loses 4 bases, and the interval between the two ends is 6 bases. The germline V gene yields SNHLY for CDR1 and FYNNEI for CDR2. Sample time point, as interpreted from the label and publication: individuals recovered from natural SARS-CoV-2 infection. The sequence links TRBV2 to TRBJ1-2, with the D gene too uncertain to name. The TCR originated in a human donor who had recovered from COVID-19. The material was peripheral blood, obtained after recovery from COVID-19. The DNA reads as follows: TGTGCCAGCAGGGCCTTCTATGGCTACACCTTC. It codes for CASRAFYGYTF.